These 26 T cell receptor beta chains came from one sample sequenced in a study of somatic mutations in cytotoxic T cells in rheumatoid arthritis. Sequencing used immunoSEQ multiplex PCR; TCRdb keeps in-frame clones, though not all of them. The table lists more than 15,000 clones, 65% to 70% of them singletons, with about 20% in the top ten. Sequencing was performed on CD8+ T cells sorted from blood. These receptors were taken from an adult with rheumatoid arthritis.

The rearrangement uses TRBV5-1 and TRBJ2-2; 7 bases are a match to TRBD1. The CDR3 runs 15 residues. CDR1 is SGHRS and CDR2 is YFSETQ in the germline V gene. V lost 1 base to trimming and J lost 0 bases; unmatched junction nucleotides: 0. CDR3 protein: CASSLTGANTGELFF. The CDR3 coding sequence is TGCGCCAGCAGCTTGACAGGGGCGAACACCGGGGAGCTGTTTTTT.

This clone was seen more than once but under ten times. The chain uses TRBV28 and TRBJ2-4; 7 nucleotides agree with TRBD1. Germline V gene sequence: CDR1 MDHEN, CDR2 SYDVKM. Trimming at V came to 3 bases and at J to 7 bases, leaving 6 bases not matched to a gene. The CDR3 length is 14 residues. CDR3 nucleotides: TGTGCCAGCAGTTTGCGAGACAGGGTTAACATTCAGTACTTC. Amino acids: CASSLRDRVNIQYF.

The chain uses TRBV2 and TRBJ2-2, with 8 bases matching TRBD1. Germline V CDR1 and CDR2: SNHLY, FYNNEI. This CDR3 spans 13 amino acids. V trimming: 10 bases; J trimming: 7 bases; junction bases outside the gene matches: 8. This CDR3 is CATSDRVDGELFF. CDR3 in DNA: TGTGCCACTTCGGACAGGGTGGACGGGGAGCTGTTTTTT.

J is TRBJ2-2 and V is TRBV19; possible D gene TRBD2, 6 bases. The germline V gene encodes CDR1 LNHDA and CDR2 SQIVND (reference sequence). V was clipped by 7 bases and J by 6 bases, with 15 bases between them. The CDR3 is 14 residues long. CDR3: CASNPAGFAGELFF. The CDR3, as DNA: TGTGCCAGTAACCCGGCGGGGTTCGCCGGGGAGCTGTTTTTT.

The J gene is TRBJ2-4, the V gene TRBV13; possible D gene TRBD2, 5 bases. The CDR3 is 14 amino acids. CDR1 is PRHDT and CDR2 is FYEKMQ in the germline V gene (reference sequence). V shed 8 bases and J shed 4 bases, with 15 bases lying between them. In DNA form, the CDR3 reads TGTGCCAGCGGTGTGGTTGGGAGTAAAAACATTCAGTACTTC. The encoded protein is CASGVVGSKNIQYF.

The rearrangement uses TRBV7-9 and TRBJ2-7; 8 positions agree with TRBD1. Germline V gene sequence: CDR1 SEHNR, CDR2 FQNEAQ (reference sequence). V was pared by 5 bases and J by 5 bases, with 11 bases of the junction left unmatched. The CDR3 is 15 residues long. The DNA of the CDR3 is TGTGCCAGCAGCAGACCGACAGGGGATCATGACGAGCAGTACTTC. This sequence encodes CASSRPTGDHDEQYF.

This rearrangement joins TRBV27 to TRBJ2-7; TRBD1 aligns across 9 bases. CDR3 length: 14 residues. The germline V gene has CDR1 MNHEY and CDR2 SMNVEV (reference sequence). The V gene end was trimmed by 6 bases and the J gene end by 2 bases; junction bases not matched to a gene: 5. The chain's CDR3 is CASRYGTGTYEQYF. CDR3 coding DNA: TGTGCCAGCAGATACGGGACAGGGACCTACGAGCAGTACTTC.

The J gene is TRBJ2-7, the V gene TRBV4-1; D not certain. The CDR3 is made up of 12 amino acids. V lost 2 bases, J lost 4 bases, and 6 bases lay in between. Germline CDR1 and CDR2: MGHRA and YSYEKL. The CDR3 DNA sequence: TGCGCCAGCAGCCAATCCTCTTACGAGCAGTACTTC. Translation gives CASSQSSYEQYF.

The chain is built from TRBV18 and TRBJ1-2, with 10 bases lining up with TRBD1. The CDR3 spans 16 residues. Per germline, CDR1 KGHSH and CDR2 LQKENI. V gave up 3 bases and J gave up 5 bases; unmatched junction bases: 9. The CDR3 DNA reads TGTGCCAGCTCACCCTCCCCGGACAGGGGGTCTTATGGCTACACCTTC. Translating it yields CASSPSPDRGSYGYTF.

V usage is TRBV7-8 and J usage is TRBJ2-5; 9 bases match TRBD1. Germline V gene lookup returns CDR1 SGHVS and CDR2 FQNEAQ. This CDR3 comprises 14 residues. Losses at the gene ends were 1 base for V and 5 bases for J; bases not matched to a gene: 2. The chain's CDR3 is CASSLDRGLETQYF. In DNA, the CDR3 is TGTGCCAGCAGCTTAGACAGGGGGCTTGAGACCCAGTACTTC.

The chain uses TRBV7-9 and TRBJ2-7; D might be TRBD2 (5 bases). This CDR3 comprises 13 residues. In germline, CDR1 is SEHNR, CDR2 FQNEAQ (reference sequence). Trimming shortened V by 5 bases and J by 3 bases, and 11 bases separated the two germline ends. DNA for the CDR3: TGTGCCAGCAGCGAACCTGGGAGCTACGAGCAGTACTTC. Protein: CASSEPGSYEQYF.

V gene TRBV9 combines with J gene TRBJ1-1; no firm D call. V was clipped by 1 base and J by 1 base, with 5 bases between them. CDR3 length: 13 amino acids. Germline V CDR1 and CDR2: SGDLS, YYNGEE. The CDR3 nucleotides read TGTGCCAGCAGCGTACCCACGAACACTGAAGCTTTCTTT. Protein: CASSVPTNTEAFF.

CDR3 bases: TGTGCCAGTAGTATCTGGGCTAGCGGCACCTACGAGCAGTACTTC. Amino acid sequence: CASSIWASGTYEQYF. V and J are TRBV19 and TRBJ2-7, with 7 bases aligning to TRBD2. Germline values: CDR1 LNHDA, CDR2 SQIVND (reference sequence). There are 15 residues in the CDR3. V lost 3 bases and J lost 2; bases outside the gene matches: 7. Full variable domain (remainder filled in from reference TRBV19 and TRBJ2-7): DGGITQSPKYLFRKEGQNVTLSCEQNLNHDAMYWYRQDPGQGLRLIYYSQIVNDFQKGDIAEGYSVSREKKESFPLTVTSAQKNPTAFYLCASSIWASGTYEQYFGPGTRLTVT.

The chain joins TRBV25-1 to TRBJ1-4; TRBD1 matches at 10 bases. The CDR3 length is 17 residues. Germline CDR1 MGHDK, CDR2 SYGVNS. J was trimmed by 6 bases and V by 6 bases; bases with no gene match: 13. Here the CDR3 reads CASRSTGQGIVDEKLFF. The DNA for the CDR3 is TGTGCCAGCAGGAGTACGGGACAGGGGATAGTAGATGAAAAACTGTTTTTT. The full variable domain, its missing parts supplied by reference TRBV25-1 and TRBJ1-4, is EADIYQTPRYLVIGTGKKITLECSQTMGHDKMYWYQQDPGMELHLIHYSYGVNSTEKGDLSSESTVSRIRTEHFPLTLESARPSHTSQYLCASRSTGQGIVDEKLFFGSGTQLSVL.

This clone was counted only a few times. The J gene is TRBJ1-5, the V gene TRBV4-2; D is unresolved. Trimming stripped 4 bases from V and 3 bases from J, with 10 bases between. CDR1 is LGHNA and CDR2 is YNFKEQ in the germline V gene. The CDR3 runs to 14 residues. Here the CDR3 reads CASSRDGNNQPQHF. The CDR3 DNA reads as TGTGCCAGCAGCCGCGACGGGAACAATCAGCCCCAGCATTTT.

The genes are TRBV5-1 and TRBJ2-1; tentatively, D is TRBD2 (6 bases). V lost 4 bases and J 5 bases, leaving 19 bases between the germline ends. CDR3 length: 16 residues. CDR1 and CDR2 from the germline V gene are SGHRS and YFSETQ. The CDR3 sequence is CASSPPGTRSNNEQFF. The DNA for the CDR3 is TGCGCCAGCAGCCCACCCGGGACTCGTTCGAACAATGAGCAGTTCTTC.

This rearrangement joins TRBV15 to TRBJ1-6; D uncertain. The CDR3 is made up of 15 amino acids. Germline CDR1 and CDR2: LNHNV and YYDKDF (reference sequence). Between the trimmed V and J ends, which lost 6 bases and 9 bases, there was a span of 18 bases. The CDR3 protein is CATSPEASTGSPLHF. For the CDR3, the DNA is TGTGCCACCAGTCCTGAGGCTTCAACTGGTTCACCCCTCCACTTT.

V gene TRBV5-1 combines with J gene TRBJ2-3, with TRBD2 matching 11 bases. CDR1 is SGHRS, CDR2 YFSETQ, per germline. This CDR3 has 16 amino acids. The V and J ends lost 5 bases and 2 bases, in that order; junction bases with no gene match: 7. The CDR3 DNA reads as TGCGCCAGCAGGTCAACTAGCGGGGGAATCACAGATACGCAGTATTTT. Encoded protein: CASRSTSGGITDTQYF.

This clone qualifies as medium-sized. V usage is TRBV5-1 and J usage is TRBJ2-1; 10 nucleotides agree with TRBD2. CDR1 is SGHRS and CDR2 is YFSETQ in the germline V gene. CDR3 size: 15 residues. V gave up 1 base and J gave up 7 bases; unmatched junction bases: 5. As DNA, the CDR3 is TGCGCCAGCAGCTTGAGCGGGGGGGTTGTTAATGAGCAGTTCTTC. Translated, it gives CASSLSGGVVNEQFF.

J is TRBJ1-2 and V is TRBV4-2, with a possible D match to TRBD1 (5 bases). The CDR3 spans 15 residues. Germline V gene lookup returns CDR1 LGHNA and CDR2 YNFKEQ. V lost 2 bases, J lost 4 bases, and 14 bases lay in between. The CDR3, as DNA: TGTGCCAGCAGCCAAACCGGGACGGACCTCTATGGCTACACCTTC. As protein: CASSQTGTDLYGYTF.

This rearrangement joins TRBV5-5 to TRBJ1-1; the D gene is possibly TRBD1 (6 bases). Trimming removed 3 bases from V and 5 bases from J, with 11 bases in between. This CDR3 is 13 amino acids long. Germline CDR1 SGHKS, CDR2 YYEKEE (reference sequence). CDR3 in DNA: TGTGCCAGCAGCTCAGGGGCCAGTACTGAAGCTTTCTTT. It codes for CASSSGASTEAFF.

A single count supports this clone. This chain uses TRBV18 with TRBJ1-2; TRBD1 is a possible D gene (5 bases). Germline CDR1 reads KGHSH; CDR2 reads LQKENI. This CDR3 has 14 amino acids. Trimming removed 2 bases from V and 4 bases from J, with 11 bases in between. CDR3 in amino acids: CASSPEPGTYGYTF. CDR3 bases: TGTGCCAGCTCACCAGAGCCAGGGACCTATGGCTACACCTTC.

The chain couples TRBV7-9 to TRBJ2-7; TRBD1 matches 8 bases. The V and J ends lost 6 bases and 3 bases, in that order; junction bases with no gene match: 4. Germline loops: CDR1 SEHNR, CDR2 FQNEAQ (reference sequence). The length of the CDR3 is 13 residues. The DNA for the CDR3 is TGTGCCAGCAGTCCCGGGACAGGCTACGAGCAGTACTTC. It is translated as CASSPGTGYEQYF.

The V and J genes are TRBV6-1 and TRBJ2-1; 9 bases map to TRBD2. This CDR3 has 16 amino acids. Germline V gene data show CDR1 as MNHNS and CDR2 as SASEGT. V was pared by 2 bases and J by 7 bases, with 9 bases of the junction left unmatched. The CDR3 nucleotides are TGTGCCAGCAGTGAATTCGGCGGGGGGGCCCCAAATGAGCAGTTCTTC. Translated, it gives CASSEFGGGAPNEQFF.

The rearrangement joins TRBV7-9 to TRBJ2-1; 7 bases line up with TRBD1. Per the germline V gene, CDR1 is SEHNR and CDR2 is FQNEAQ (reference sequence). The CDR3 sequence is 15 residues long. V trimming: 4 bases; J trimming: 3 bases; junction bases outside the gene matches: 6. CDR3 in amino acids: CASSSRDSIYNEQFF. The CDR3 bases are TGTGCCAGCAGCTCCCGGGACAGTATCTACAATGAGCAGTTCTTC.

V gene TRBV18 combines with J gene TRBJ2-7; D might be TRBD1 (6 bases). Germline-derived CDR1 and CDR2 are KGHSH and LQKENI. The CDR3 sequence is 11 residues long. Trimming left V 8 bases short and J 4 bases short, with 9 bases between. In DNA, the CDR3 is TGTGCCAGCCAGACAGGTTACGAGCAGTACTTC. It encodes CASQTGYEQYF.